One sample yielded the 10 T cell receptor beta chains listed below, sequenced in a study of spatial heterogeneity in lung cancer. In TCRdb, the 5' RACE reads were re-called with MiXCR into one record per CDR3 protein. The sample records around 92,000 distinct CDR3 sequences, roughly 12% being singletons. Time point noted: sample taken at primary tumor resection. Researchers sequenced whole RNA taken from tumor, nontumor lung or frozen PBMC without sorting. Sequenced here: PBMCs, sampled at surgery. These receptors were taken from a male donor with early-stage non-small cell lung cancer.

This clonotype was picked up a small number of times. The chain has TRBV24-1 and TRBJ2-1, with 11 bases that match TRBD2. This CDR3 comprises 14 residues. The V gene end was trimmed by 3 bases and the J gene end by 12 bases; junction bases not matched to a gene: 6. CDR1 KGHDR and CDR2 SFDVKD come from the germline V gene. In nucleotides, the CDR3 is TGTGCCACCAGTGATACTAGCGGGGGCCCCGGGCAGTTCTTC. Amino acid sequence: CATSDTSGGPGQFF.

This clonotype was seen a handful of times. CDR3 residues: CASSLDLWGTAEAFF. The CDR3, as DNA: TGTGCCAGCAGCTTAGATCTGTGGGGTACCGCTGAAGCTTTCTTT. This chain uses TRBV11-2 with TRBJ1-1, with D unresolved. CDR1 is SGHAT and CDR2 is FQNNGV in the germline V gene. This CDR3 has 15 residues. With 0 bases removed from V and 6 bases from J, the gap between germline ends came to 14 bases.

Many counts were recorded for this clonotype. J is TRBJ2-1 and V is TRBV28; the D gene is possibly TRBD1 (5 bases). Trimming shortened V by 3 bases and J by 4 bases, and 10 bases separated the two germline ends. CDR1 MDHEN and CDR2 SYDVKM come from the germline V gene. This CDR3 spans 14 amino acids. The CDR3 bases are TGTGCCAGCAGTTTGGCAGGGCCGTACAATGAGCAGTTCTTC. Its protein product is CASSLAGPYNEQFF.

This clonotype occurred a few times. This sequence joins TRBV6-5 and TRBJ1-1; D may be TRBD1 (6 bases). The CDR3 loop spans 15 amino acids. Germline CDR1 reads MNHEY; CDR2 reads SVGAGI. V was pared by 0 bases and J by 0 bases, with 8 bases between. The CDR3 protein is CASSYSAGVNTEAFF. The CDR3 DNA reads TGTGCCAGCAGTTACTCGGCAGGGGTGAACACTGAAGCTTTCTTT.

The table lists this clonotype with a few counts. CDR3 loop: CASSPPQGPNTEAFF. CDR3 nucleotides: TGTGCCAGCAGTCCACCCCAGGGGCCGAACACTGAAGCTTTCTTT. V gene TRBV6-2 or TRBV6-3 combines with J gene TRBJ1-1; maybe TRBD1 (6 bases). V was shortened by 5 bases and J by 1 base, with 14 bases between the two germline ends. This CDR3 is built from 15 residues. Germline V gives CDR1 MNHEY, CDR2 SVGEGT.

This chain links TRBV3-1 with TRBJ2-3; D unresolved. Deletions cut 4 bases from V and 2 bases from J, with 7 bases between. Germline CDR1 LGHDT, CDR2 YNNKEL (reference sequence). The CDR3 loop spans 13 amino acids. CDR3 in amino acids: CASSRWDTDTQYF. Written as DNA, the CDR3 is TGTGCCAGCAGCCGATGGGACACAGATACGCAGTATTTT.

The rearrangement links TRBV29-1 to TRBJ2-7; D might be TRBD2 (5 bases). The CDR3 consists of 11 residues. Germline V gene sequence: CDR1 SQVTM, CDR2 ANQGSEA. Trimming cost V 3 bases and J 3 bases, with 6 bases left between them. This CDR3 reads CSVDAGYEQYF. DNA of the CDR3: TGCAGCGTTGATGCGGGCTACGAGCAGTACTTC.

The gene calls are TRBV5-4 and TRBJ2-1; D is possibly TRBD1 (6 bases). Trimming left V 4 bases short and J 8 bases short, with 10 bases between. CDR1 and CDR2 (germline): SGHNT, YYREEE (reference sequence). This CDR3 spans 12 amino acids. In DNA form, the CDR3 reads TGTGCCAGCAGCAAACAGGGTTATGAGCAGTTCTTC. Residues: CASSKQGYEQFF.

This clonotype occurred a few times. V is TRBV29-1 and J is TRBJ2-3; 14 bases are shared with TRBD2. The V segment lost 7 bases and the J segment 9 bases; nucleotides outside the gene matches: 6. This CDR3 has 13 amino acids. Germline V CDR1 and CDR2: SQVTM, ANQGSEA. CDR3 protein: CSAPTSGGDTQYF. As DNA, the CDR3 is TGCAGCGCCCCGACTAGCGGGGGGGACACGCAGTATTTT.

In its sample, this clonotype was seen a few times. The V and J genes are TRBV28 and TRBJ2-1; 7 bases are shared with TRBD2. Germline V CDR1 and CDR2: MDHEN, SYDVKM. The CDR3 is 15 residues long. J lost 4 bases, V lost 5 bases, and 8 bases had no gene match. The CDR3 loop is CASSASGITYNEQFF. CDR3 DNA sequence: TGTGCCAGCAGTGCTAGCGGAATTACTTACAATGAGCAGTTCTTC.